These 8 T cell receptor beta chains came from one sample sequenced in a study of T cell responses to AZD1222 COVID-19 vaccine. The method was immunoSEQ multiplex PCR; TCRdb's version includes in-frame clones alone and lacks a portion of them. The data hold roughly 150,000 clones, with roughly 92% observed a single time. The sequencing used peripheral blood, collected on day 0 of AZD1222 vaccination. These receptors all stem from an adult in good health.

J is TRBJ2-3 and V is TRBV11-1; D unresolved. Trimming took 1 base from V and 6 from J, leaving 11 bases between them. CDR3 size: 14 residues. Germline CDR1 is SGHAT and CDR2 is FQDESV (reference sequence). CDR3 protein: CASSLDPLPDTQYF. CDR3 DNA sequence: TGTGCCAGCAGCTTAGATCCCCTCCCCGATACGCAGTATTTT.

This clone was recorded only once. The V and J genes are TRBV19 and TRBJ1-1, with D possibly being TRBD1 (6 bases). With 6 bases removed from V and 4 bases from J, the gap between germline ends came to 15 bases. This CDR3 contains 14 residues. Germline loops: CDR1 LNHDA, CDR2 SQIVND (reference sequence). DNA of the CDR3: TGTGCCAGTAGCTATGGACAGACTGTCACTGAAGCTTTCTTT. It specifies CASSYGQTVTEAFF.

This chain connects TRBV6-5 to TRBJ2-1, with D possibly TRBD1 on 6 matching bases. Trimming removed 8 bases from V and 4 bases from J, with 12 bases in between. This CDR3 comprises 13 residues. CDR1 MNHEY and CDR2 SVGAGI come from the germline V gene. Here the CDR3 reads CASRQDSYNEQFF. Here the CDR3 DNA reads TGTGCCAGCCGACAGGACTCATACAATGAGCAGTTCTTC.

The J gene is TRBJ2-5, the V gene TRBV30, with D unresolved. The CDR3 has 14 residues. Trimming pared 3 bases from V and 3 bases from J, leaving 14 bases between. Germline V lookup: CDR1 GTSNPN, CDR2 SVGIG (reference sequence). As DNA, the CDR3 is TGTGCCTGGAGGACGGGTGGCAGAAAAGAGACCCAGTACTTC. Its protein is CAWRTGGRKETQYF.

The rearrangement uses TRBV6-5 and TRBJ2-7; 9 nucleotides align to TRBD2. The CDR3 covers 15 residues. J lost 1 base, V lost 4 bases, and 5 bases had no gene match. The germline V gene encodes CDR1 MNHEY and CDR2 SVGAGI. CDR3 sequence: CASSLMTSGSYEQYF. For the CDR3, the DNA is TGTGCCAGCAGTTTAATGACTAGCGGTTCCTACGAGCAGTACTTC.

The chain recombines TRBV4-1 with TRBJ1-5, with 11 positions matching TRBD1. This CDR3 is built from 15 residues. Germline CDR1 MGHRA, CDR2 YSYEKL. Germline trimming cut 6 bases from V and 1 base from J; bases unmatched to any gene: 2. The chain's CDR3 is CASSRTGGSNQPQHF. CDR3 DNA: TGCGCCAGCAGTCGGACAGGGGGCAGCAATCAGCCCCAGCATTTT.

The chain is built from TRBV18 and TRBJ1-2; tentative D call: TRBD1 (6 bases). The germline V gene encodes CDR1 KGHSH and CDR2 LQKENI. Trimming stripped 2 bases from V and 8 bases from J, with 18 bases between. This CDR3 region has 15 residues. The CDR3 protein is CASSPGRRDTRGYTF. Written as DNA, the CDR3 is TGTGCCAGCTCACCAGGGCGGAGGGACACGAGAGGCTACACCTTC.

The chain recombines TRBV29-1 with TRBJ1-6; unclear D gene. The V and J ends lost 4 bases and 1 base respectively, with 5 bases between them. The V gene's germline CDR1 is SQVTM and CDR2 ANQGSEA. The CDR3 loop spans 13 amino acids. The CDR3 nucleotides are TGCAGCGTTGCGGTATCCTATAATTCACCCCTCCACTTT. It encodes CSVAVSYNSPLHF.